The present entry profiles one T cell receptor beta chain with its context. Authors' analysis steps: Using reference gene primer amplification, nucleated cell counts were estimated. Data came from immunoSEQ multiplex PCR; TCRdb stores just in-frame clones and leaves some out. V, J and clone size are taken as reported in that table, and D and trimming were inferred from the DNA itself. The table records 250,000 to 300,000 clones, roughly nine tenths of them present only once. These data originate in a study of blood T cell repertoires in COVID-19. With 4 bases clipped from V and 3 bases from J, the junction kept 10 bases outside the gene matches. This CDR3 has 17 residues. Germline CDR1 SEHNR, CDR2 FQNEAQ (reference sequence). Membership in each cohort depended on participant-reported clinical history.

This sequence joins TRBV7-9 and TRBJ2-3, with 10 nucleotides matching TRBD2. The sequence came from a human donor in a cohort exposed to, infected with or recovered from COVID-19 (not recorded which). The donor label of this sample is uncertain. Source material: PBMCs or T cells enriched from blood (not recorded which). The CDR3 coding sequence is TGTGCCAGCAGCTCACAGTTTAGCGGGGGGCGAACAGATACGCAGTATTTT. Translating gives CASSSQFSGGRTDTQYF.